The rows below give T cell receptor beta chains drawn from one sample of a study of blood T cell repertoires in COVID-19. Assay: immunoSEQ multiplex PCR; the TCRdb copy retains only in-frame clones and omits some. The table lists 300,000 or so clones, approximately 87% of them singletons. The material sequenced was peripheral blood. The origin of the receptors is a woman in her 40s who had recovered from COVID-19. The CDR3 runs from the conserved cysteine through the conserved F or W. Fields, in order: V gene, J gene, clone size, D gene, CDR3 DNA, CDR3 protein. A D gene is named only where the DNA matches it firmly. Clone size is not always given. Where it is, it says once, few, many or a class for expanded clones.

v_call: TRBV28
j_call: TRBJ2-2
clone_size: NA
d_call: NA
cdr3_nt: TGTGCCAGCAGGCGGGGTTTGTCGAACACCGGGGAGCTGTTTTTT
cdr3_aa: CASRRGLSNTGELFF

v_call: TRBV5-1
j_call: TRBJ1-1
clone_size: few
d_call: NA
cdr3_nt: TGCGCCAGCAGCTTACAGGGAGTAGGGACTGAAGCTTTCTTT
cdr3_aa: CASSLQGVGTEAFF

v_call: TRBV9
j_call: TRBJ2-7
clone_size: NA
d_call: NA
cdr3_nt: TGTGCCAGCAGCGCGCCGGGACTCAGCTACGAGCAGTACTTC
cdr3_aa: CASSAPGLSYEQYF

v_call: TRBV6-1
j_call: TRBJ1-2
clone_size: NA
d_call: NA
cdr3_nt: TGTGCCAGCAGTGACTGGAGGCGCTCTCCCCTTCGGTATGGCTACACCTTC
cdr3_aa: CASSDWRRSPLRYGYTF

v_call: TRBV7-2
j_call: TRBJ2-7
clone_size: NA
d_call: TRBD2
cdr3_nt: TGTGCCAGCAGCGAACAGCGGGGGGGCTCCTACGAGCAGTACTTC
cdr3_aa: CASSEQRGGSYEQYF

v_call: TRBV7-3
j_call: TRBJ2-1
clone_size: NA
d_call: NA
cdr3_nt: TGTGCCAGCAGCTTAGTATTCGCGGCTAGCGAGCAGTTCTTC
cdr3_aa: CASSLVFAASEQFF

v_call: TRBV2
j_call: TRBJ1-1
clone_size: NA
d_call: NA
cdr3_nt: TGTGCCAGCAGTTATAACAGGTTCCCTACTGAAGCTTTCTTT
cdr3_aa: CASSYNRFPTEAFF

v_call: TRBV30
j_call: TRBJ1-1
clone_size: NA
d_call: NA
cdr3_nt: TGTGCCTGGAGTGGACAGTTGAACACTGAAGCTTTCTTT
cdr3_aa: CAWSGQLNTEAFF

v_call: TRBV30
j_call: TRBJ1-1
clone_size: NA
d_call: NA
cdr3_nt: TGTGCCTGGATACAGTTGAACACTGAAGCTTTCTTT
cdr3_aa: CAWIQLNTEAFF

v_call: TRBV9
j_call: TRBJ1-2
clone_size: NA
d_call: NA
cdr3_nt: TGTGCCAGCAGCGTAGGGGCAGGGGTTCCCAACTATGGCTACACCTTC
cdr3_aa: CASSVGAGVPNYGYTF

v_call: TRBV5-4
j_call: TRBJ2-3
clone_size: once
d_call: TRBD2
cdr3_nt: TGTGCCAGCAGCTTGTGGACTAGCGGGGGGGATACGCAGTATTTT
cdr3_aa: CASSLWTSGGDTQYF

v_call: TRBV9
j_call: TRBJ2-5
clone_size: NA
d_call: TRBD2
cdr3_nt: TGTGCCAGCAGCCCCATAGCGGGGGGTACAGAGACCCAGTACTTC
cdr3_aa: CASSPIAGGTETQYF

v_call: TRBV5-4
j_call: TRBJ2-3
clone_size: NA
d_call: TRBD2
cdr3_nt: TGTGCCAGCAGCAGGGGACTAGCGGGGGGACACACAGATACGCAGTATTTT
cdr3_aa: CASSRGLAGGHTDTQYF

v_call: TRBV15
j_call: TRBJ1-5
clone_size: NA
d_call: TRBD1
cdr3_nt: TGTGCCACCAGCAGGAGGGACAGGGGGTTTGGTCAGCCCCAGCATTTT
cdr3_aa: CATSRRDRGFGQPQHF

v_call: TRBV9
j_call: TRBJ1-1
clone_size: NA
d_call: NA
cdr3_nt: TGTGCCAGCAGCGTTGGGTTGGGGGACGGGGGCACTGAAGCTTTCTTT
cdr3_aa: CASSVGLGDGGTEAFF

v_call: TRBV10-3
j_call: TRBJ1-1
clone_size: NA
d_call: TRBD1
cdr3_nt: TGTGCCATCAGTGAGTCAATCGGACAGGGGGCTTTGAACACTGAAGCTTTCTTT
cdr3_aa: CAISESIGQGALNTEAFF

v_call: TRBV6-5
j_call: TRBJ1-1
clone_size: NA
d_call: NA
cdr3_nt: TGTGCCAGCAGAACTCAGACTAAGAACACTGAAGCTTTCTTT
cdr3_aa: CASRTQTKNTEAFF

v_call: TRBV9
j_call: TRBJ1-6
clone_size: NA
d_call: NA
cdr3_nt: TGTGCCAGCAGCGTAGATCCAAATTCACCCCTCCACTTT
cdr3_aa: CASSVDPNSPLHF

v_call: TRBV5-6
j_call: TRBJ2-7
clone_size: NA
d_call: TRBD1
cdr3_nt: TGTGCCAGCAGCTTCGGGACAGGGGGCTACGAGCAGTACTTC
cdr3_aa: CASSFGTGGYEQYF

v_call: TRBV5-6
j_call: TRBJ1-2
clone_size: NA
d_call: NA
cdr3_nt: TGTGCCAGCAGCTTGGGGCCAGGGGAAAACTATGGCTACACCTTC
cdr3_aa: CASSLGPGENYGYTF

v_call: TRBV9
j_call: TRBJ1-2
clone_size: once
d_call: TRBD1
cdr3_nt: TGTGCCAGCAGCCCGGATACCGGGACAGCAAGCTATGGCTACACCTTC
cdr3_aa: CASSPDTGTASYGYTF

v_call: TRBV24-1
j_call: TRBJ2-3
clone_size: NA
d_call: TRBD2
cdr3_nt: TGTGCCACCAGTGTAATTAGCGGGGGGGGAGGCACAGATACGCAGTATTTT
cdr3_aa: CATSVISGGGGTDTQYF

v_call: TRBV5-3
j_call: TRBJ2-7
clone_size: NA
d_call: TRBD2
cdr3_nt: TGTGCCAGAAGCTTACGTCGGGGGAGGGTGTACGAGCAGTACTTC
cdr3_aa: CARSLRRGRVYEQYF

v_call: TRBV5-1
j_call: TRBJ2-7
clone_size: NA
d_call: NA
cdr3_nt: TGCGCCAGCAGCTTGGCCGAGGTGCCCGCCTCCTACGAGCAGTACTTC
cdr3_aa: CASSLAEVPASYEQYF

v_call: TRBV5-1
j_call: TRBJ2-7
clone_size: NA
d_call: TRBD1
cdr3_nt: TGCGCCAGCAGCCAGGACAGGTACGAGCAGTACTTC
cdr3_aa: CASSQDRYEQYF

v_call: TRBV5-1
j_call: TRBJ2-3
clone_size: NA
d_call: TRBD2
cdr3_nt: TGCGCCAGCTCCGTTAGCGGGGGTGATACGCAGTATTTT
cdr3_aa: CASSVSGGDTQYF

v_call: TRBV6-5
j_call: TRBJ2-3
clone_size: NA
d_call: TRBD2
cdr3_nt: TGTGCCAGCAGTCTAGCGGGGGACACAGATACGCAGTATTTT
cdr3_aa: CASSLAGDTDTQYF

v_call: TRBV5-6
j_call: TRBJ1-5
clone_size: NA
d_call: TRBD1
cdr3_nt: TGTGCCAGCAGCTTGGGACAGGGCCTCAATCAGCCCCAGCATTTT
cdr3_aa: CASSLGQGLNQPQHF

v_call: TRBV15
j_call: TRBJ2-7
clone_size: NA
d_call: NA
cdr3_nt: TGTGCCACCCGGTCGGGGGTGACCGAATACTTC
cdr3_aa: CATRSGVTEYF

v_call: TRBV4-3
j_call: TRBJ2-1
clone_size: NA
d_call: TRBD2
cdr3_nt: TGCGCCAGCAGCCCCTATGGAGCGGGGGGAGGTGGTGAGCAGTTCTTC
cdr3_aa: CASSPYGAGGGGEQFF

v_call: TRBV7-2
j_call: TRBJ2-2
clone_size: NA
d_call: TRBD2
cdr3_nt: TGTGCCAGCAGCTTAGTAGGAGGACTAGCATCCGGGGAGCTGTTTTTT
cdr3_aa: CASSLVGGLASGELFF

v_call: TRBV19
j_call: TRBJ1-1
clone_size: once
d_call: NA
cdr3_nt: TGTGCCACGGGAGGGAGCCTGAACACTGAAGCTTTCTTT
cdr3_aa: CATGGSLNTEAFF

v_call: TRBV7-2
j_call: TRBJ1-2
clone_size: NA
d_call: NA
cdr3_nt: TGTGCCAGCAGCTTAGGGGGCAGGGAGGTTGGCTATGGCTACACCTTC
cdr3_aa: CASSLGGREVGYGYTF

v_call: TRBV3-1/TRBV3-2
j_call: TRBJ1-1
clone_size: NA
d_call: NA
cdr3_nt: TGTGCCAGCAGCCAAGTGGGGGGTGGGGAAGCTTTCTTT
cdr3_aa: CASSQVGGGEAFF

v_call: TRBV5-8
j_call: TRBJ2-2
clone_size: NA
d_call: TRBD2
cdr3_nt: TGTGCCAGCAGCTTGGGAGTAGCGGGGGGCCTCAACACCGGGGAGCTGTTTTTT
cdr3_aa: CASSLGVAGGLNTGELFF

v_call: TRBV27
j_call: TRBJ1-1
clone_size: NA
d_call: NA
cdr3_nt: TGTGCCAGCAGTCAGCGCCGTCAGGGTCCCACTGAAGCTTTCTTT
cdr3_aa: CASSQRRQGPTEAFF

v_call: TRBV12-3/TRBV12-4
j_call: TRBJ2-1
clone_size: NA
d_call: NA
cdr3_nt: TGTGCCAGCAGGCCGGGACTTCACAATGAGCAGTTCTTC
cdr3_aa: CASRPGLHNEQFF

v_call: TRBV15
j_call: TRBJ2-3
clone_size: NA
d_call: NA
cdr3_nt: TGTGCCACCAGCAGATCCCGCGGGGCCGGCGCAGATACGCAGTATTTT
cdr3_aa: CATSRSRGAGADTQYF

v_call: TRBV30
j_call: TRBJ1-3
clone_size: NA
d_call: NA
cdr3_nt: TGTGCCTGGAGTGTTACTGGAAACACCATATATTTT
cdr3_aa: CAWSVTGNTIYF

v_call: TRBV6-2/TRBV6-3
j_call: TRBJ1-2
clone_size: NA
d_call: TRBD1
cdr3_nt: TGTGCCAGCAGTCTGGACAGGACAAAACTCTATGGCTACACCTTC
cdr3_aa: CASSLDRTKLYGYTF

v_call: TRBV2
j_call: TRBJ2-6
clone_size: NA
d_call: NA
cdr3_nt: TGTGCCAGCCGTCGCCGGGGTCGTATCTCTGGGGCCAACGTCCTGACTTTC
cdr3_aa: CASRRRGRISGANVLTF

v_call: TRBV7-9
j_call: TRBJ1-1
clone_size: few
d_call: TRBD1
cdr3_nt: TGTGCCAGCAGCTTAGTAGGCGGACAGGTCGAAGCTTTCTTT
cdr3_aa: CASSLVGGQVEAFF

v_call: TRBV7-2
j_call: TRBJ1-6
clone_size: NA
d_call: TRBD1
cdr3_nt: TGTGCCAGCAGCTCCACAGGGGGCAAATATAATTCACCCCTCCACTTT
cdr3_aa: CASSSTGGKYNSPLHF

v_call: TRBV7-2
j_call: TRBJ1-2
clone_size: NA
d_call: NA
cdr3_nt: TGTGCCAGCAGCTTAGAGGGGAGGGTTGGCTACACCTTC
cdr3_aa: CASSLEGRVGYTF

v_call: TRBV30
j_call: TRBJ1-4
clone_size: NA
d_call: NA
cdr3_nt: TGTGCCTGTTCTGGCGGCGGGGGGATTATTGGTAATGAAAAACTGTTTTTT
cdr3_aa: CACSGGGGIIGNEKLFF

v_call: TRBV16
j_call: TRBJ2-7
clone_size: many
d_call: TRBD1
cdr3_nt: TGTGCCAGCAACATCCCGGGACAGGGAGTTTGGGAGCAGTACTTC
cdr3_aa: CASNIPGQGVWEQYF

v_call: TRBV30
j_call: TRBJ2-1
clone_size: NA
d_call: NA
cdr3_nt: TGTGCCTGGAGTCCTGCGGTGTCCAATGAGCAGTTCTTC
cdr3_aa: CAWSPAVSNEQFF

v_call: TRBV7-2
j_call: TRBJ2-2
clone_size: NA
d_call: NA
cdr3_nt: TGTGCCAGCAGCTTACAGGGGACCGGGGAGCTGTTTTTT
cdr3_aa: CASSLQGTGELFF

v_call: TRBV6-5
j_call: TRBJ1-2
clone_size: NA
d_call: TRBD1
cdr3_nt: TGTGCCAGCAGCCGGTCCGGGACAGACTATGGCTACACCTTC
cdr3_aa: CASSRSGTDYGYTF

v_call: TRBV5-4
j_call: TRBJ1-2
clone_size: NA
d_call: TRBD1
cdr3_nt: TGTGCCAGCAGCGTGGGAGGGGGCTTGTATGGCTACACCTTC
cdr3_aa: CASSVGGGLYGYTF

v_call: TRBV9
j_call: TRBJ2-7
clone_size: NA
d_call: TRBD2
cdr3_nt: TGTGCCAGCAGCAAAAACGGGCGGGGGAACGAGCAGTACTTC
cdr3_aa: CASSKNGRGNEQYF

v_call: TRBV10-2
j_call: TRBJ1-5
clone_size: NA
d_call: NA
cdr3_nt: TGCGCCAGCAGTCCACCGGGAGCCTACAATCAGCCCCAGCATTTT
cdr3_aa: CASSPPGAYNQPQHF

v_call: TRBV5-8
j_call: TRBJ2-1
clone_size: NA
d_call: NA
cdr3_nt: TGTGCCAGCAGCTTTAAAACCGCCGAAGCATACAATGAGCAGTTCTTC
cdr3_aa: CASSFKTAEAYNEQFF